This TCR beta chain was identified in a study of blood T cell repertoires in COVID-19. Overall study: COVID-19 samples, acute and convalescent, were from the United States, Italy and Spain. The cDNA or gDNA used as material had been derived from T cells, B-cell-depleted T cells, or PBMCs.

The CDR3 runs 15 residues. Trimming shortened V by 0 bases and J by 5 bases, and 14 bases separated the two germline ends. CDR1 GTSNPN and CDR2 SVGIG come from the germline V gene (reference sequence). Original processing notes: Amplified reference gene primers provided the basis for estimating nucleated cell counts. Method: immunoSEQ multiplex PCR; TCRdb's copy keeps in-frame clones and lacks some. That table is the source of V, J and clone size, and D and trimming were worked out from the DNA. Here the sample spans more than 250,000 clones, roughly 86% being singletons. The TCR sequence derives from a woman aged 25 to 39 who had recovered from COVID-19. The chain recombines TRBV30 with TRBJ1-5; D call uncertain. Sequenced: peripheral blood. CDR3 region: CAWSVGGGGDQPQHF. The CDR3 bases are TGTGCCTGGAGTGTAGGTGGAGGTGGGGATCAGCCCCAGCATTTT.